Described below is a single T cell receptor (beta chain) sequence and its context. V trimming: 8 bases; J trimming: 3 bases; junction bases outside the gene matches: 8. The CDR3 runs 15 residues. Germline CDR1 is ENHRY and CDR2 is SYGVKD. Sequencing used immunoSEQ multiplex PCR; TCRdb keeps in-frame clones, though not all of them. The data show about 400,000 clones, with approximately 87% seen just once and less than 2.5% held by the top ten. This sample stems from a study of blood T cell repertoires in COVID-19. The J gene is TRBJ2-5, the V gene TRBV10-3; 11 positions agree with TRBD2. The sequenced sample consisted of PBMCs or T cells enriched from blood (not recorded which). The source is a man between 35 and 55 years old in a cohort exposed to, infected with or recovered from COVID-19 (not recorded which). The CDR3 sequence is CAISSGSGREETQYF. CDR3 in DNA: TGTGCCATCTCAAGTGGTAGCGGGAGGGAAGAGACCCAGTACTTC.